This entry lists 13 T cell receptor beta chains sequenced from one sample in a study of T cell responses to AZD1222 COVID-19 vaccine. TCRdb's copy holds only in-frame clones and misses some; the assay was immunoSEQ multiplex PCR. Among 54,000 or so clones, roughly nine tenths were seen once, and the ten largest hold about 3.9%. The specimen comprised peripheral blood, sampled on day 0 of AZD1222 vaccination. The source of these receptors is an adult in good health.

This clone was picked up a small number of times. The gene calls are TRBV2 and TRBJ2-7; the match to TRBD2 covers 11 bases. In germline, CDR1 is SNHLY, CDR2 FYNNEI. This CDR3 comprises 14 residues. With 8 bases clipped from V and 3 bases from J, the junction kept 6 bases outside the gene matches. For the CDR3, the DNA is TGTGCCAGCGCTACTAGCGGGGGTAACTACGAGCAGTACTTC. This codes for CASATSGGNYEQYF.

J is TRBJ1-1 and V is TRBV3-1 (or the pseudogene TRBV3-2); no definite D call. V gave up 0 bases and J gave up 1 base, with 9 bases separating them. The CDR3 length is 15 residues. Germline loops: CDR1 LGHDT, CDR2 YNNKEL (reference sequence). The CDR3 is CASSQDSAENTEAFF. In DNA, the CDR3 is TGTGCCAGCAGCCAAGATTCGGCAGAGAACACTGAAGCTTTCTTT.

V is TRBV2 and J is TRBJ2-6; the D gene is possibly TRBD2 (6 bases). The germline V gene encodes CDR1 SNHLY and CDR2 FYNNEI. The CDR3 runs 15 residues. Trimming cost V 7 bases and J 1 base, with 11 bases left between them. CDR3 nucleotides: TGTGCCAGCACCCGGGGGAGGTCTGGGGCCAACGTCCTGACTTTC. Protein: CASTRGRSGANVLTF. Supplemented by reference TRBV2 and TRBJ2-6, the full variable domain reads EPEVTQTPSHQVTQMGQEVILRCVPISNHLYFYWYRQILGQKVEFLVSFYNNEISEKSEIFDDQFSVERPDGSNFTLKIRSTKLEDSAMYFCASTRGRSGANVLTFGAGSRLTVL.

The rearrangement uses TRBV29-1 and TRBJ2-1, with D perhaps TRBD1 or TRBD2 (5 bases each). Germline V gene data show CDR1 as SQVTM and CDR2 as ANQGSEA. Trimming removed 4 bases from V and 3 bases from J, with 10 bases in between. CDR3 size: 13 residues. CDR3 sequence: CSVGDLNYNEQFF. Here the CDR3 DNA reads TGCAGCGTTGGGGACCTAAACTACAATGAGCAGTTCTTC.

The rearrangement links TRBV24-1 to TRBJ2-5; D may be TRBD1 or TRBD2 (7 bases each). CDR3 size: 16 residues. Trimming stripped 4 bases from V and 2 bases from J, with 16 bases between. Germline CDR1 and CDR2: KGHDR and SFDVKD. The CDR3: CATSERPGGAQETQYF. The CDR3 bases are TGTGCCACCAGTGAGAGGCCAGGGGGGGCACAAGAGACCCAGTACTTC.

This chain links TRBV2 with TRBJ1-5, with TRBD1 matching 8 bases. The CDR3 consists of 14 residues. Looked up from germline, CDR1 is SNHLY and CDR2 is FYNNEI. The V segment lost 6 bases and the J segment 6 bases; nucleotides outside the gene matches: 7. CDR3 region: CASRGTGGFQPQHF. CDR3 in DNA: TGTGCCAGCAGAGGAACAGGGGGTTTTCAGCCCCAGCATTTT. The entire variable domain, with the rest obtained from reference TRBV2 and TRBJ1-5, is as follows: EPEVTQTPSHQVTQMGQEVILRCVPISNHLYFYWYRQILGQKVEFLVSFYNNEISEKSEIFDDQFSVERPDGSNFTLKIRSTKLEDSAMYFCASRGTGGFQPQHFGDGTRLSIL.

V gene TRBV3-1 (or the pseudogene TRBV3-2) combines with J gene TRBJ2-3, with D perhaps TRBD2 (5 bases). Deletions cut 1 base from V and 1 base from J, with 9 bases between. This CDR3 spans 15 amino acids. CDR1 is LGHDT and CDR2 is YNNKEL in the germline V gene (reference sequence). The CDR3 region has the DNA TGTGCCAGCAGCCAAGTAGCCGGGGGCACAGATACGCAGTATTTT. Translation gives CASSQVAGGTDTQYF.

The rearrangement links TRBV19 to TRBJ1-5; D unclear. V dropped 7 bases and J dropped 4 bases, with 20 bases sitting between them. Per germline, CDR1 LNHDA and CDR2 SQIVND (reference sequence). This CDR3 contains 16 residues. CDR3: CASTPVKRALNQPQHF. CDR3 DNA: TGTGCCAGTACCCCCGTGAAGAGGGCCTTGAATCAGCCCCAGCATTTT.

This clone showed up just once. The rearrangement joins TRBV12-3 or TRBV12-4 to TRBJ1-2; no clear D. With 6 bases removed from V and 4 bases from J, the gap between germline ends came to 9 bases. The CDR3 sequence is 12 residues long. CDR3 in DNA: TGTGCCAGCAGCGACGGCCCCTATGGCTACACCTTC. Residues: CASSDGPYGYTF.

In this sample, this clone turned up once. The rearrangement joins TRBV2 to TRBJ1-5; 7 bases agree with TRBD1. The CDR3 extends over 14 amino acids. J was trimmed by 5 bases and V by 5 bases; bases with no gene match: 6. The V gene's germline CDR1 is SNHLY and CDR2 FYNNEI. The CDR3 reads CASSFPGQHQPQHF. The CDR3 region has the DNA TGTGCCAGCAGTTTTCCGGGACAGCATCAGCCCCAGCATTTT.

The V and J genes are TRBV19 and TRBJ2-7, with 8 bases aligning to TRBD1. The J segment lost 4 bases and the V segment lost 1 base, leaving 6 bases of the junction unmatched. The length of the CDR3 is 15 residues. Germline assignment: CDR1 LNHDA and CDR2 SQIVND (reference sequence). The DNA for the CDR3 is TGTGCCAGTAGTATAGGACAGGGGTCGGATTACGAGCAGTACTTC. It is translated as CASSIGQGSDYEQYF. The entire variable domain, with the rest obtained from reference TRBV19 and TRBJ2-7, is as follows: DGGITQSPKYLFRKEGQNVTLSCEQNLNHDAMYWYRQDPGQGLRLIYYSQIVNDFQKGDIAEGYSVSREKKESFPLTVTSAQKNPTAFYLCASSIGQGSDYEQYFGPGTRLTVT.

The chain recombines TRBV11-2 with TRBJ2-7, with 8 bases fitting TRBD1. The CDR3 totals 14 residues. From germline, CDR1 is SGHAT and CDR2 FQNNGV. Trimming cost V 4 bases and J 3 bases; bases outside gene matches: 5. The CDR3 coding sequence is TGTGCCAGCAGCTCCGGGACAGGTTACTACGAGCAGTACTTC. Translated: CASSSGTGYYEQYF.

This rearrangement joins TRBV11-2 to TRBJ2-5; TRBD1 matches 8 bases. The germline V gene has CDR1 SGHAT and CDR2 FQNNGV. Trimming took 4 bases from V and 5 from J; bases not matched to a gene: 9. The CDR3 is 15 amino acids. CDR3 region: CASSSGQGHGETQYF. The CDR3 DNA follows: TGTGCCAGCAGCTCCGGACAGGGCCACGGGGAGACCCAGTACTTC.